These 19 T cell receptor beta chains share one sample of origin, sequenced in a study of T-cell reconstitution after alpha-beta-depleted transplantation in children. This sample's TCRbeta library carried unique molecular identifier barcodes. Using its own MiXCR run on the PCR reads, TCRdb lists one record per CDR3 protein. The sample gives about 470,000 distinct CDR3 sequences, roughly two fifths of which show up once; under 35% is in the top ten. The sequencing here drew on PBMCs, taken before TCRalphabeta/CD19-depleted stem cell transplant. Receptors originate from a girl aged 2-10 years with aplastic anemia, due to receive a stem cell transplant.

The chain has TRBV30 and TRBJ2-7; no clear D gene. The CDR3 consists of 16 residues. Per the germline V gene, CDR1 is GTSNPN and CDR2 is SVGIG (reference sequence). V lost 2 bases, J lost 6 bases, and 23 bases lay in between. CDR3 DNA sequence: TGTGCCTGGAGTACTGTCCGGCCCCCTCTGGGCGGCGAGCAGTACTTC. It yields the protein CAWSTVRPPLGGEQYF.

This CDR3 is CSASGGGAETQYF. The CDR3 nucleotides read TGCAGTGCTTCCGGCGGGGGGGCGGAGACCCAGTACTTC. The chain joins TRBV20-1 to TRBJ2-5, with 9 positions matching TRBD2. V lost 5 bases to trimming and J lost 5 bases; unmatched junction nucleotides: 6. The CDR3 is 13 amino acids. Germline V gene sequence: CDR1 DFQATT, CDR2 SNEGSKA (reference sequence).

The V gene is TRBV20-1, the J gene TRBJ2-7; 8 bases agree with TRBD2. J was trimmed by 4 bases and V by 3 bases; bases with no gene match: 5. Germline loops: CDR1 DFQATT, CDR2 SNEGSKA (reference sequence). CDR3 length equals 13 residues. The CDR3 protein is CSASEREWYEQYF. DNA for the CDR3: TGCAGTGCTAGTGAGCGGGAGTGGTACGAGCAGTACTTC.

This clonotype was seen many times. This rearrangement joins TRBV20-1 to TRBJ2-3; D gene uncertain. V lost 3 bases to trimming and J lost 6 bases, with 13 bases between them. The CDR3 consists of 13 residues. CDR1 DFQATT and CDR2 SNEGSKA come from the germline V gene (reference sequence). As DNA, the CDR3 is TGCAGTGCTAGTTTAAGGTCCGGGGATACGCAGTATTTT. It translates to CSASLRSGDTQYF.

The V gene is TRBV12-3 or TRBV12-4, the J gene TRBJ1-2; D is uncertain. This CDR3 is 13 amino acids long. V was shortened by 1 base and J by 7 bases, with 10 bases between the two germline ends. The CDR3 coding sequence is TGTGCCAGCAGTTTAGGGAGGGTGGTTGGCTACACCTTC. It translates to CASSLGRVVGYTF.

The chain joins TRBV7-6 to TRBJ1-2, with D hard to call. The CDR3 covers 15 residues. Germline CDR1 and CDR2: SGHVS and FNYEAQ. V shed 0 bases and J shed 0 bases, with 8 bases lying between them. As DNA, the CDR3 is TGTGCCAGCAGCTTAGCGCTGGGAACTAACTATGGCTACACCTTC. Protein: CASSLALGTNYGYTF.

V gene TRBV20-1 combines with J gene TRBJ2-1, with 8 bases identical to TRBD2. This CDR3 region has 17 residues. From germline, CDR1 is DFQATT and CDR2 SNEGSKA (reference sequence). V was clipped by 5 bases and J by 3 bases; unmatched bases: 15. CDR3 bases: TGCAGTGCTCTAAGACTAGCGCTTACCGCCTACTACAATGAGCAGTTCTTC. Its protein product is CSALRLALTAYYNEQFF.

V is TRBV10-1 and J is TRBJ2-1; 11 nucleotides line up with TRBD2. The V gene end was trimmed by 5 bases and the J gene end by 5 bases; junction bases not matched to a gene: 8. Germline V gene sequence: CDR1 WNHNN, CDR2 SYGVQD (reference sequence). This CDR3 comprises 16 residues. This CDR3 is CASSPLAGGLDNEQFF. The CDR3 bases are TGCGCCAGCAGTCCCCTAGCGGGAGGCCTAGACAATGAGCAGTTCTTC.

V and J are TRBV28 and TRBJ2-1; 10 positions match TRBD2. There are 17 residues in the CDR3. J lost 3 bases, V lost 2 bases, and 7 bases had no gene match. From germline, CDR1 is MDHEN and CDR2 SYDVKM. CDR3 nucleotides: TGTGCCAGCAGTTTACTAGCGGGAGCAACCTTCTACAATGAGCAGTTCTTC. Its protein product is CASSLLAGATFYNEQFF.

The chain links TRBV27 to TRBJ2-3, with D perhaps being TRBD1 or TRBD2 (6 bases each). CDR3 length equals 13 residues. Per germline, CDR1 MNHEY and CDR2 SMNVEV (reference sequence). V lost 7 bases and J lost 1, with 9 bases in between. CDR3 bases: TGTGCCAGCAAGGGGGGCCGCACAGATACGCAGTATTTT. This translates into CASKGGRTDTQYF.

This chain joins TRBV5-1 and TRBJ2-7; D remains ambiguous. The CDR3 sequence is 14 residues long. CDR1 and CDR2 from the germline V gene are SGHRS and YFSETQ. Trimming removed 4 bases at V and 0 bases at J, with 11 bases between. In nucleotides, the CDR3 is TGCGCCAGCAGCACCCAGGTGCCCTCCTACGAGCAGTACTTC. It translates to CASSTQVPSYEQYF.

The V call is TRBV12-3 or TRBV12-4, the J call TRBJ2-7; 7 positions agree with TRBD1. Trimming removed 3 bases from V and 5 bases from J; junction bases left unmatched: 7. The CDR3 spans 14 residues. The DNA for the CDR3 is TGTGCCAGCAGTTTTAATAGGGACAGCCACGAGCAGTACTTC. It codes for CASSFNRDSHEQYF.

The chain is built from TRBV7-6 and TRBJ2-2, with 11 bases fitting TRBD1. Germline lookup yields CDR1 SGHVS and CDR2 FNYEAQ. The CDR3 runs to 16 residues. V trimming: 5 bases; J trimming: 2 bases; junction bases outside the gene matches: 4. The CDR3 loop is CASSRGQGANTGELFF. In DNA, the CDR3 is TGTGCCAGCAGCAGAGGACAGGGGGCAAACACCGGGGAGCTGTTTTTT.

The table lists this clonotype with a few counts. The chain combines TRBV29-1 with TRBJ2-2; D uncertain. Germline assignment: CDR1 SQVTM and CDR2 ANQGSEA. The V gene lost 4 bases and the J gene lost 5 bases, with 8 bases spanning the gap. This CDR3 contains 12 residues. CDR3 in DNA: TGCAGCGTTGGGAGTGGGACCGGGGAGCTGTTTTTT. It encodes CSVGSGTGELFF.

This clonotype has more than one count but fewer than ten. The V gene is TRBV5-1, the J gene TRBJ2-1; TRBD2 matches at 10 bases. This CDR3 is 16 amino acids long. Trimming took 1 base from V and 8 from J; bases not matched to a gene: 9. Germline V gives CDR1 SGHRS, CDR2 YFSETQ. CDR3 protein: CASSLIVAGGIYEQFF. CDR3 coding DNA: TGCGCCAGCAGCTTGATAGTAGCGGGAGGAATCTATGAGCAGTTCTTC.

The J gene is TRBJ2-3, the V gene TRBV28; no clear D. The CDR3 length is 13 residues. Germline V lookup: CDR1 MDHEN, CDR2 SYDVKM. The ends were cut back, 5 bases at V and 3 bases at J, with 9 bases in the middle. The CDR3 is CASSPQETDTQYF. The CDR3, as DNA: TGTGCCAGCAGTCCCCAGGAGACAGATACGCAGTATTTT. Full variable domain (outside the CDR3, taken from reference TRBV28 and TRBJ2-3): DVKVTQSSRYLVKRTGEKVFLECVQDMDHENMFWYRQDPGLGLRLIYFSYDVKMKEKGDIPEGYSVSREKKERFSLILESASTNQTSMYLCASSPQETDTQYFGPGTRLTVL.

This clonotype was picked up many times. The CDR3 protein is CASSSASGGETQYF. Here the CDR3 DNA reads TGCGCCAGCAGCAGCGCTAGCGGGGGAGAGACCCAGTACTTC. V and J are TRBV5-1 and TRBJ2-5, with TRBD2 identical over 10 bases. The CDR3 has 14 residues. Germline values: CDR1 SGHRS, CDR2 YFSETQ. The J segment lost 4 bases and the V segment lost 4 bases, leaving 4 bases of the junction unmatched.

The chain carries TRBV20-1 and TRBJ2-3; unclear D gene. Trimming took 5 bases from V and 3 from J, leaving 18 bases between them. This CDR3 region has 15 residues. Germline CDR1 DFQATT, CDR2 SNEGSKA (reference sequence). CDR3 nucleotides: TGCAGTGCTCCGTCCGCAAGGGAAAAAACAGATACGCAGTATTTT. This gives the protein CSAPSAREKTDTQYF.

The chain carries TRBV30 and TRBJ2-1, with D possibly matching TRBD1 (5 bases). Germline loops: CDR1 GTSNPN, CDR2 SVGIG (reference sequence). CDR3 length equals 13 residues. Trimming stripped 0 bases from V and 7 bases from J, with 10 bases between. The CDR3 reads CAWSVGQGNEQFF. The CDR3 coding sequence is TGTGCCTGGAGTGTAGGGCAGGGTAATGAGCAGTTCTTC.